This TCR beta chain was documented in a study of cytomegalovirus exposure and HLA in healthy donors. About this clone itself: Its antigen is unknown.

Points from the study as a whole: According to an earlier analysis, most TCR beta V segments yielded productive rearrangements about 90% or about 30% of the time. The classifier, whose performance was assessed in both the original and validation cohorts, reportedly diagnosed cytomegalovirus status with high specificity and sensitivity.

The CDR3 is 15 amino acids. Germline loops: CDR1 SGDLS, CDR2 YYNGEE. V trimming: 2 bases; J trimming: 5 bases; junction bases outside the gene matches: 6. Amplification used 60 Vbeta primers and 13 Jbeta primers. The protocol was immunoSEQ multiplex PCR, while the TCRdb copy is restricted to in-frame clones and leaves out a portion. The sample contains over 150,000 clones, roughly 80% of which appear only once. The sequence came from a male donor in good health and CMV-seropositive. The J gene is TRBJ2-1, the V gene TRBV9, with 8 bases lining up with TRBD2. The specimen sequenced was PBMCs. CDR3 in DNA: TGTGCCAGCAGCGTGACTAGCGTTTGGAACAATGAGCAGTTCTTC. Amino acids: CASSVTSVWNNEQFF.